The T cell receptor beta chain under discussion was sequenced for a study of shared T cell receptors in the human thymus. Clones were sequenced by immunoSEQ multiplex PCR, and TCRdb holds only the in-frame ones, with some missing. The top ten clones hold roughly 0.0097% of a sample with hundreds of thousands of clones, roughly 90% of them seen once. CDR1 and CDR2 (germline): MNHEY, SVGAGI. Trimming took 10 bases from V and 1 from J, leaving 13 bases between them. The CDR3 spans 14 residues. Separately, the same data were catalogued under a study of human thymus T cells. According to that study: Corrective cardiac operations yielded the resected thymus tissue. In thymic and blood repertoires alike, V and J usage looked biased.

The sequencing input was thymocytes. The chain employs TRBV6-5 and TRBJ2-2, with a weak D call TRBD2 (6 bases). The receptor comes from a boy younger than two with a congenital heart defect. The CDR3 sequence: CAINRDWNTGELFF. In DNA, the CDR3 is TGTGCCATCAACCGGGACTGGAACACCGGGGAGCTGTTTTTT.